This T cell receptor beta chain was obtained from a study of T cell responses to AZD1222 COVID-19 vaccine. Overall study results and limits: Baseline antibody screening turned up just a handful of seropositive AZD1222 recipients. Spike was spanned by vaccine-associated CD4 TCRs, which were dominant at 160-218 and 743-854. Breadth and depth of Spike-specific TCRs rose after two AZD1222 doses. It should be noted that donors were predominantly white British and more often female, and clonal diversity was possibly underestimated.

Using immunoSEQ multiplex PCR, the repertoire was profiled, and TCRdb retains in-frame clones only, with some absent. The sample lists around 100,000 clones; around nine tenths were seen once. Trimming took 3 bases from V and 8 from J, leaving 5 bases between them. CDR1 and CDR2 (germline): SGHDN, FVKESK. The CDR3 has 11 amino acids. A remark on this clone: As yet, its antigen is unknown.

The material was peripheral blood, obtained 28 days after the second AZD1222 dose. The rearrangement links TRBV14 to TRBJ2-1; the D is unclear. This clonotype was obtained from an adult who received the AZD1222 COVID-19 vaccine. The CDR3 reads CASSHSDEQFF. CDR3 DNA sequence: TGTGCCAGCAGCCACTCGGATGAGCAGTTCTTC.